This T cell receptor (beta chain) was sequenced during a study of Graves' ophthalmopathy and Graves' hyperthyroidism. Per the germline V gene, CDR1 is DFQATT and CDR2 is SNEGSKA (reference sequence). V lost 2 bases and J lost 1; bases outside the gene matches: 10. This CDR3 comprises 18 residues. The sequenced template was RNA, covering the TCR beta CDR3 region. The first-round RT-PCR employed HTBI primers together with the Qiagen OneStep RT-PCR kit. A multiplex PCR was then performed as the second round. TCRdb recomputed calls from the multiplex PCR reads with MiXCR, one row per CDR3 protein. The repertoire includes 200,000 to 300,000 distinct CDR3 sequences, less than 55% of them detected once, and roughly 45% sits in the top ten. Researchers turned away patients with other autoimmune diseases, uncontrolled infections, pregnancy or lactation.

The sequenced material came from peripheral blood. The rearrangement joins TRBV20-1 to TRBJ1-5; 11 nucleotides match TRBD1. The sequence was collected from an adult man with Graves' ophthalmopathy. The CDR3 sequence is CSARQSDRGRTSNQPQHF. CDR3 nucleotide sequence: TGCAGTGCTAGACAATCGGACAGGGGGCGTACGAGCAATCAGCCCCAGCATTTT.